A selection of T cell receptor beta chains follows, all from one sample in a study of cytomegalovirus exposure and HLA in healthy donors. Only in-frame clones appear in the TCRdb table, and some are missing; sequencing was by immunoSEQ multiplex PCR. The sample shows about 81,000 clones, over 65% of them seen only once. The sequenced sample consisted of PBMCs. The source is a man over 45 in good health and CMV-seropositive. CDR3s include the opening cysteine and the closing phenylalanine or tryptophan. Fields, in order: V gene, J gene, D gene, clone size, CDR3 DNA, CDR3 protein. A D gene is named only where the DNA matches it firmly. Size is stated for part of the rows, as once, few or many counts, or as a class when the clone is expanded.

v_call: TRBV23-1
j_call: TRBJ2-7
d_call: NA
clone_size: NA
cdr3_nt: TGCGCCAGGACCCTGGGGACACTGCCCTGGGGCGAGCAGTACTTC
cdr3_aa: CARTLGTLPWGEQYF

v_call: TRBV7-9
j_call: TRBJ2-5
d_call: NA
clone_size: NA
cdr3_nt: TGTGCCAGCAGCTTAGTATCCGGCAGGGTAGAGACCCAGTACTTC
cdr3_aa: CASSLVSGRVETQYF

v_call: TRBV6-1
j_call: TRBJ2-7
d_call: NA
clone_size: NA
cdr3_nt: TGTGCCAGCAGTGAAGCGCTAGGTGGCGGATCCTACGAGCAGTACTTC
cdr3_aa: CASSEALGGGSYEQYF

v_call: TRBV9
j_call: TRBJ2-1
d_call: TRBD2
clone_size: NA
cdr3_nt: TGTGCCAGCATCTTGAGCCCCAGTTTTGGACTAGTAAGCAATGAGCAGTTCTTC
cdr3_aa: CASILSPSFGLVSNEQFF

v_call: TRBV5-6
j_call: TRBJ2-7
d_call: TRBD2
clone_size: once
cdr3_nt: TGTGCCAGCAGCTTGGCGGCTAGCGGGACCCACGAGCAGTACTTC
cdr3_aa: CASSLAASGTHEQYF

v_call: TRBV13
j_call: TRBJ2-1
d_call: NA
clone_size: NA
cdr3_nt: TGTGCCAGCAGCCCGGTCCCGGGTGTGGGTGAGCAGTTCTTC
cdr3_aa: CASSPVPGVGEQFF

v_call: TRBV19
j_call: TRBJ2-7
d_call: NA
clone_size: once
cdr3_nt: TGTGCCAGTAGTATAGATTTCGCGGGAACCTACGAGCAGTACTTC
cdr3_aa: CASSIDFAGTYEQYF

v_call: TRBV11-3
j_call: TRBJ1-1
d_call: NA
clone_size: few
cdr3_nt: TGTGCCAGCAGCTTAGGCGGGACCCACACTTTCTTT
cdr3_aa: CASSLGGTHTFF

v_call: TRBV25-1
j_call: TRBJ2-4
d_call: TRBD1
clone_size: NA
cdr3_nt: TGTGCCGGCACCCTCAACCGGGACAGGCGGTCCATTCAGTACTTC
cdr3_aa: CAGTLNRDRRSIQYF

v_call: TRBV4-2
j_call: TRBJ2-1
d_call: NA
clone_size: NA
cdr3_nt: TGTGCCAGCAGCCAAGAGTTCAGCTCCTACAATGAGCAGTTCTTC
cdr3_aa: CASSQEFSSYNEQFF

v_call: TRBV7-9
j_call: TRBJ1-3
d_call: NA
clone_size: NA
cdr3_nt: TGTGCCAGCAGCTTAGAAGCAGGGGTCTCTGGAAACACCATATATTTT
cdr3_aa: CASSLEAGVSGNTIYF

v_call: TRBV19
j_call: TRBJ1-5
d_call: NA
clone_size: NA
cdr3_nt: TGTGCCAGCGGCGATTGGGGAGGTCAGCCCCAGCATTTT
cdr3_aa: CASGDWGGQPQHF

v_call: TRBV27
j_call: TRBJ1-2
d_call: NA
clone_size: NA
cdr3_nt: TGTGCCAGCAGTTTATTGGGGGGTGCTAACTATGGCTACACCTTC
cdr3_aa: CASSLLGGANYGYTF

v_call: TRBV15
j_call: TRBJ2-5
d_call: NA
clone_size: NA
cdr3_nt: TGTGCCACCAGCAGAGATTATCACGGGGTAACCCAAGAGACCCAGTACTTC
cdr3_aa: CATSRDYHGVTQETQYF

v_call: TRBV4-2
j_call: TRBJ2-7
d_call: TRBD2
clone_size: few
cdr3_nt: TGTGCCAGCAGCCAAGTCCTAGCGGGCTTCCTCTACGAGCAGTACTTC
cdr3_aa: CASSQVLAGFLYEQYF

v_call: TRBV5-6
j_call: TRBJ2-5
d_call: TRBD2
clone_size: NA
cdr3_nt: TGTGCCAGCAGCCTAGGGACTAGCGGGAGGTTTGGGGCAGAGACCCAGTACTTC
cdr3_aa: CASSLGTSGRFGAETQYF

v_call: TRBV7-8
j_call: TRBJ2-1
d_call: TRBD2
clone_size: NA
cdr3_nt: TGTGCCAGCAGCCCCTTCCGTCTTGGACTAGCGGCGAACAATGAGCAGTTCTTC
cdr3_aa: CASSPFRLGLAANNEQFF

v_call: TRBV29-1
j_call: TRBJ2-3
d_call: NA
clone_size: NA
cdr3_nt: TGCAGCGTTTCTGTGGGAGAGGGAGATACGCAGTATTTT
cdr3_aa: CSVSVGEGDTQYF

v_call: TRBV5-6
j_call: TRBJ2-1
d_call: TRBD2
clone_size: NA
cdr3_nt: TGTGCCAGCAGCTTGATGGCTAGCGGGACGGTTGAGCAGTTCTTC
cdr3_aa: CASSLMASGTVEQFF

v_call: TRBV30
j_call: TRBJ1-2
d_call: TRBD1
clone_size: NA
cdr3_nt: TGTGCCTGGAGGGGGGACAGGGGGCGCGGTGGTGGCTACACCTTC
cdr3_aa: CAWRGDRGRGGGYTF

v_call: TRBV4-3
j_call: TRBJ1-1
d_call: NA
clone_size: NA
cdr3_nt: TGCGCCAGCAGCCGGCTACAGGGCGGCACTGAAGCTTTCTTT
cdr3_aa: CASSRLQGGTEAFF

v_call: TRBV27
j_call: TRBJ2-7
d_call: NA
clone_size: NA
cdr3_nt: TGTGCCAGCAGCCAGGGATCTTGGTACGAGCAGTACTTC
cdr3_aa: CASSQGSWYEQYF

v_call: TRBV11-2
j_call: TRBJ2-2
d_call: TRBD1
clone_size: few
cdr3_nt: TGTGCCAGCAGCGCCCTTCCCCACAGGGGGTTGGTCGGGGAGCTGTTTTTT
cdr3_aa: CASSALPHRGLVGELFF

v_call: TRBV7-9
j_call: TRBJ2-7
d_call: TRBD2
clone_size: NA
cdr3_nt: TGTGCCAGCAGCTTAGTGGGGCCAGCGGGATCCTCCTACGAGCAGTACTTC
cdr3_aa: CASSLVGPAGSSYEQYF

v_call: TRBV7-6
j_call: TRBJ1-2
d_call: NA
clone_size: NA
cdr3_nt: TGTGCCAGCAGCTTTTACAGGGCAGGACAAGGCTACACCTTC
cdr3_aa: CASSFYRAGQGYTF

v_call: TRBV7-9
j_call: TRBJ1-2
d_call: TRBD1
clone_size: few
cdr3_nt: TGTGCCAGCAGCACCAGTAGTCCGACAGGGGATGGCTACACCTTC
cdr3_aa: CASSTSSPTGDGYTF

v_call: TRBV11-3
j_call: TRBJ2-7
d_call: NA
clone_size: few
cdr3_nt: TGTGCCAGCAGCCCAACCAGGGGAATGGACTACGAGCAGTACTTC
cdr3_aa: CASSPTRGMDYEQYF

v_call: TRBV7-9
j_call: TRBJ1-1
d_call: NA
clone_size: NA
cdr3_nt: TGTTCCAGCAGCTTAGCGGGTTCCGGGGAACGCACTGAAGCTTTCTTT
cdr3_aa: CSSSLAGSGERTEAFF

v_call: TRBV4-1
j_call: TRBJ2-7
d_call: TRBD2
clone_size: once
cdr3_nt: TGCGCCAGCAGGCCTAAAGCGGGGACCTACGAGCAGTACTTC
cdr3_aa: CASRPKAGTYEQYF

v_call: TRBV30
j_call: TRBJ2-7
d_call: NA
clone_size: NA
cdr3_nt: TGTGCCTTGATAACGGACAGCCCTTACGAGCAGTACTTC
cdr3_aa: CALITDSPYEQYF

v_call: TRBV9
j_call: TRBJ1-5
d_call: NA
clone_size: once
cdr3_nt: TGTGCCAGCAGCGCGGGAGACAGTCCGGGAGCTCAGCCCCAGCATTTT
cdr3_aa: CASSAGDSPGAQPQHF

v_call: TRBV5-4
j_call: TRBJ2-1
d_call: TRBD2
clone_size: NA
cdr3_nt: TGTGCCAGCAGCTTGCTTAGCGGGCCTACCCCCAATGAGCAGTTCTTC
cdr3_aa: CASSLLSGPTPNEQFF

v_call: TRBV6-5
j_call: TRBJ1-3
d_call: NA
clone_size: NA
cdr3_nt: TGTGCCAGCACCCATGACAGATCTGGAAACACCATATATTTT
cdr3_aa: CASTHDRSGNTIYF

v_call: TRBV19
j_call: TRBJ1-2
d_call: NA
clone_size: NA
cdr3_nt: TGTGCCAGTAGTCCATCGACAAGTTATGGCTACACCTTC
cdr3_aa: CASSPSTSYGYTF

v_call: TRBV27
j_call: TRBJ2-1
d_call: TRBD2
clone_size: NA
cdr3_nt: TGTGCCAGCAGTTGGCTAGCGGGAGGGGAATACAATGAGCAGTTCTTC
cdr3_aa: CASSWLAGGEYNEQFF

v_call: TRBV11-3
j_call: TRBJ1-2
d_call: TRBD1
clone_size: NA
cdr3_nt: TGTGCCAGCAGCGTCTCAGGGGGCTTGGAGGGCTACACCTTC
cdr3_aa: CASSVSGGLEGYTF

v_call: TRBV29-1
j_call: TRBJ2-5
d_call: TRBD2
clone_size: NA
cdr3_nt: TGCAGCGTCCAGACTAGCGGGGGCCAAGAGACCCAGTACTTC
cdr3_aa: CSVQTSGGQETQYF

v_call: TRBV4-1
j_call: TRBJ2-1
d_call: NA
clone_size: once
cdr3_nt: TGCGCCAGCAGCCAAGAGGGGGCGGGAGAGGGCAGCCAGTTCTTC
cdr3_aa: CASSQEGAGEGSQFF

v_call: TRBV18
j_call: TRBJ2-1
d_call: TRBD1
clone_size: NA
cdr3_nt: TGTGCCAGCTCACAAATACAGGGGGCGGACAATGAGCAGTTCTTC
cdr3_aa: CASSQIQGADNEQFF

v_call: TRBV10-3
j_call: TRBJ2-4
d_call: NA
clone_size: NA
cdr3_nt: TGTGCCATCAGTGAGCCAGACAGTGACGGGGCCAAAAACATTCAGTACTTC
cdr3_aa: CAISEPDSDGAKNIQYF

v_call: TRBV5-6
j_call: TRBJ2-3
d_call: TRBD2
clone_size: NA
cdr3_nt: TGTGCCAGCAGCTTAGCGGGAGCAGATACGCAGTATTTT
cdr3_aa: CASSLAGADTQYF

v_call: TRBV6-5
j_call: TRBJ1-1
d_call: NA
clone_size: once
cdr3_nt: TGTGCCAGCAGTTCTTTGTCGGTCACTGAAGCTTTCTTT
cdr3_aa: CASSSLSVTEAFF

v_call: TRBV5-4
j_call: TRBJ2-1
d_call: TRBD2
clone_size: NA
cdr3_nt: TGTGCCAGCAGCTTGTCGCTAGCGGGAATCTATGAGCAGTTCTTC
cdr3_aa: CASSLSLAGIYEQFF

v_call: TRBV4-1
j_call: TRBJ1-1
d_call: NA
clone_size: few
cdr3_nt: TGCGCCAGCAGCCACCCCGGGGGGGGTGGGACTGAAGCTTTCTTT
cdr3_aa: CASSHPGGGGTEAFF

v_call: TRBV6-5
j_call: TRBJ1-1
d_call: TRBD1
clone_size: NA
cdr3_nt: TGTGCCAGCAGTACCACGACAGGGGACGACACTGAAGCTTTCTTT
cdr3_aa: CASSTTTGDDTEAFF

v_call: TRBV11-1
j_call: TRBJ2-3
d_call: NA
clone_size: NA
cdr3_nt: TGTGCCAGCAGCCCTCTAGCGCACAGCACAGATACGCAGTATTTT
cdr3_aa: CASSPLAHSTDTQYF

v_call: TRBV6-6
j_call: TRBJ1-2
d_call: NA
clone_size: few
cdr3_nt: TGTGCCAGCAGTTACCCAAACAGGGATGGCTACACCTTC
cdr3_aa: CASSYPNRDGYTF

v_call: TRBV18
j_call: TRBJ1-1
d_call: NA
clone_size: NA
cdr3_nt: TGTGCCAGCTCACCACCGCCGAGCCACAGGGAAGCTTTCTTT
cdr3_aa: CASSPPPSHREAFF

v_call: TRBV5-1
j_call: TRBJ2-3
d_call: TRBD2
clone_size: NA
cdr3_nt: TGCGCCAGCAGCTTGGATCTAGCGGCTAGCACAGATACGCAGTATTTT
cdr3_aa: CASSLDLAASTDTQYF

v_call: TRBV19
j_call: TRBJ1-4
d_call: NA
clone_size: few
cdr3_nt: TGTGCCAGTAGTACAAGGCAGGGTAATGAAAAACTGTTTTTT
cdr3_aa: CASSTRQGNEKLFF

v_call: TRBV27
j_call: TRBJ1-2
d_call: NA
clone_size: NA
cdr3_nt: TGTGCCAGCAGTTTTATGGCCGGGACTCTCGATGGCTACACCTTC
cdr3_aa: CASSFMAGTLDGYTF

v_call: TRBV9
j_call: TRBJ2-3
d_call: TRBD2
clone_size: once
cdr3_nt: TGTGCCAGCAGCGTAAGCGGGAACACAGATACGCAGTATTTT
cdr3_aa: CASSVSGNTDTQYF

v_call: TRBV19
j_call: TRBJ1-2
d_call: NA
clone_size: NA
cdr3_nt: TGTGCCAGTAGTATAGGCAGGCTTGGCTACACCTTC
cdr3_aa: CASSIGRLGYTF

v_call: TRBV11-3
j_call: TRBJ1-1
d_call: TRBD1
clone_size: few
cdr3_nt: TGTGCCAGCAGCATACCCCCGGGACAGGGGCCCACTGAAGCTTTCTTT
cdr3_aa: CASSIPPGQGPTEAFF

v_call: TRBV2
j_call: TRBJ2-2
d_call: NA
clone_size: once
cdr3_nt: TGTGCCAGCAGTGCAGGACAAGGGATAGGCACCGGGGAGCTGTTTTTT
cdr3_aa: CASSAGQGIGTGELFF

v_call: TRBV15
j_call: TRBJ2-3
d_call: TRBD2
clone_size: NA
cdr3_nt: TGTGCCACCAGCAGAGCCTTAGGGACTAGCGGGGAAGGGAACACAGATACGCAGTATTTT
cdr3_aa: CATSRALGTSGEGNTDTQYF

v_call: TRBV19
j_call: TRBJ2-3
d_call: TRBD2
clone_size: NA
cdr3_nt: TGTGCCAGTAGTATGGGCGGGAGTGAGACAGATACGCAGTATTTT
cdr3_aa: CASSMGGSETDTQYF

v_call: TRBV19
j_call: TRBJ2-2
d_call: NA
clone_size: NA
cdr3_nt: TGTGCCAGTAGCCAGGGGTACACCGGGGAGCTGTTTTTT
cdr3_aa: CASSQGYTGELFF

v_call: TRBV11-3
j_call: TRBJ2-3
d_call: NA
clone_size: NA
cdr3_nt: TGTGCCAGCAGCCACTCGACAAGGGGAGATACGCAGTATTTT
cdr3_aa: CASSHSTRGDTQYF

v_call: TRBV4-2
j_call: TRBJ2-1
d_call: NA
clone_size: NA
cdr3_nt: TGTGCCAGCAGCCAAGTGAACGGCAATGAGCAGTTCTTC
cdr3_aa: CASSQVNGNEQFF